Listed below are T cell receptor beta chains from one sample, sequenced in a study of early T cells in non-severe SARS-CoV-2 infection. TCRdb passed the 5' RACE reads through MiXCR, listing each CDR3 protein once. The sample records approximately 75,000 distinct CDR3 sequences, approximately 4.5% being singletons. The material was whole blood, obtained at baseline. The receptors were sampled from an adult who was a healthcare worker with PCR-confirmed SARS-CoV-2 infection or an uninfected control (not recorded which). The donor label of this sample is uncertain. Each CDR3 is given without its conserved first and last residue. Fields, in order: J gene, V gene, CDR3 protein.

>TRBJ2-3|TRBV12-3/TRBV12-4
ASSRTRGDTQY
>TRBJ1-6|TRBV7-9
ASSSGSEISPLH
>TRBJ2-2|TRBV12-3/TRBV12-4
ASSFEGDTGELF
>TRBJ1-6|TRBV11-2
ASSLDGTENSPLH
>TRBJ2-1|TRBV12-3/TRBV12-4
ASSRGGVDEQF
>TRBJ1-5|TRBV10-3
AISESTDHSNQPQH
>TRBJ1-1|TRBV7-3
ASSSQGAGYTEAF
>TRBJ2-5|TRBV3-1
ASSQGQQETQY
>TRBJ1-2|TRBV11-2
ASSGQINYGYT
>TRBJ1-4|TRBV12-3/TRBV12-4
ASSLAGWLF
>TRBJ2-6|TRBV7-9
ASSLAAPGTGANVLT
>TRBJ1-6|TRBV2
ASSEQLTNSPLH
>TRBJ1-3|TRBV7-8
ASSLLGTGNTIY